The rows below give T cell receptor beta chains drawn from one sample of a study of cytomegalovirus exposure and HLA in healthy donors. Some clones are missing from TCRdb's copy, which holds only in-frame ones; the method was immunoSEQ multiplex PCR. This sample has 150,000 to 200,000 clones, with approximately 75% found just once. Sequenced sample: PBMCs. These receptors were collected from a girl under 18 in good health and CMV-seronegative. CDR3s include the opening cysteine and the closing phenylalanine or tryptophan. Fields, in order: D gene, clone size, J gene, V gene, CDR3 protein, CDR3 DNA. A D gene is named only where the DNA matches it firmly. Clone sizes are given selectively: once, few, many, or a class where the clone is expanded.

>TRBD2|NA|TRBJ2-1|TRBV10-3
CAISPEPGLAGGRSYNEQFF
TGTGCCATCAGTCCTGAACCGGGACTAGCGGGGGGTCGCTCCTACAATGAGCAGTTCTTC
>TRBD1|NA|TRBJ2-7|TRBV7-8
CASSQSRDRVYEQYF
TGTGCCAGCAGCCAGAGCCGGGACAGGGTCTACGAGCAGTACTTC
>NA|NA|TRBJ1-1|TRBV15
CATSRVREGVQF
TGTGCCACCAGCAGAGTTAGGGAGGGGGTCCAATTT
>TRBD1|NA|TRBJ2-1|TRBV13
CASSFWTGAEQFF
TGTGCCAGCAGCTTTTGGACAGGGGCAGAGCAGTTCTTC
>TRBD1|NA|TRBJ2-1|TRBV11-1
CASSLEGTGRIEQFF
TGTGCCAGCAGCTTAGAAGGGACAGGAAGGATTGAGCAGTTCTTC
>NA|NA|TRBJ1-6|TRBV28
CASSTLLQGLSPLHF
TGTGCCAGCAGTACCCTTCTGCAGGGCCTATCCCCCCTCCACTTT
>NA|NA|TRBJ2-3|TRBV18
CASSPKQETDTQYF
TGTGCCAGCTCACCAAAACAAGAAACAGATACGCAGTATTTT
>NA|NA|TRBJ1-2|TRBV6-5
CASTTITRGGDGYTF
TGTGCCAGCACCACAATTACGAGGGGGGGTGATGGCTACACCTTC
>TRBD1|NA|TRBJ1-6|TRBV5-1
CASSLTGVNSPLHF
TGCGCCAGCAGCCTGACAGGGGTCAATTCACCCCTCCACTTT
>NA|NA|TRBJ1-2|TRBV5-6
CASSLATGDYGYTF
TGTGCCAGCAGCTTAGCCACCGGGGACTATGGCTACACCTTC
>NA|NA|TRBJ2-3|TRBV7-9
CASSLARLADTQYF
TGTGCCAGCAGCTTAGCGCGCTTGGCAGATACGCAGTATTTT
>TRBD1|NA|TRBJ1-6|TRBV5-1
CASSLGTTGGAGSPLHF
TGCGCCAGCAGCTTGGGTACGACAGGGGGCGCTGGTTCACCCCTCCACTTT
>TRBD1|NA|TRBJ1-1|TRBV19
CASSWGQGGTEAFF
TGTGCCAGTAGCTGGGGACAGGGAGGGACTGAAGCTTTCTTT
>TRBD1|NA|TRBJ2-7|TRBV2
CASSEGDRSTYEQYF
TGTGCCAGCAGTGAAGGGGACAGGAGCACCTACGAGCAGTACTTC
>TRBD1|NA|TRBJ1-1|TRBV6-5
CASSRTGVTEAFF
TGTGCCAGCAGTCGGACAGGGGTTACTGAAGCTTTCTTT
>NA|NA|TRBJ1-2|TRBV27
CASSRGFKDYTF
TGTGCCAGTAGCCGGGGATTCAAGGACTACACCTTC
>TRBD2|once|TRBJ2-5|TRBV5-4
CASSPRTSGAGETQYF
TGTGCCAGCAGCCCCCGGACTAGCGGGGCGGGGGAGACCCAGTACTTC
>NA|NA|TRBJ1-2|TRBV7-9
CASSLGGSRDGYTF
TGTGCCAGCAGCTTGGGGGGTAGCAGGGACGGCTACACCTTC
>TRBD1|once|TRBJ1-3|TRBV4-1
CASSLQGASSGNTIYF
TGCGCCAGCAGCCTACAGGGGGCGAGCTCTGGAAACACCATATATTTT
>NA|NA|TRBJ2-3|TRBV5-1
CASSLVDSRTDTQYF
TGCGCCAGCAGCTTGGTAGACAGTCGCACAGATACGCAGTATTTT
>NA|few|TRBJ1-1|TRBV5-1
CASSLQEGTEAFF
TGCGCCAGCAGCTTGCAGGAGGGAACTGAAGCTTTCTTT
>NA|NA|TRBJ2-3|TRBV5-1
CASSLEQAGWSTDTQYF
TGCGCCAGCAGCTTGGAGCAGGCGGGGTGGTCCACAGATACGCAGTATTTT
>TRBD1|NA|TRBJ1-2|TRBV10-3
CAISESVTGSLHYGYTF
TGTGCCATCAGTGAGTCTGTGACAGGGAGTCTCCACTATGGCTACACCTTC
>TRBD1|NA|TRBJ1-1|TRBV7-3
CASSYRDRQEAFF
TGTGCCAGCAGTTACCGGGACAGGCAGGAAGCTTTCTTT
>NA|NA|TRBJ2-7|TRBV14
CASSLGTPSYEQYF
TGTGCCAGCAGCCTAGGGACACCCTCCTACGAGCAGTACTTC
>NA|NA|TRBJ1-2|TRBV5-1
CASSQKPSADTQDGYTF
TGCGCCAGCAGCCAGAAACCGTCGGCGGACACGCAAGACGGCTACACCTTC
>NA|few|TRBJ1-5|TRBV7-9
CASSFGGNQPQHF
TGTGCCAGCAGCTTCGGGGGTAATCAGCCCCAGCATTTT
>NA|once|TRBJ2-1|TRBV19
CASSIGLYNEQFF
TGTGCCAGTAGTATTGGCCTCTACAATGAGCAGTTCTTC
>TRBD1|NA|TRBJ1-2|TRBV2
CASRLDRATNYGYTF
TGTGCCAGCAGACTTGACAGGGCCACTAACTATGGCTACACCTTC
>TRBD2|NA|TRBJ2-1|TRBV5-1
CASSLAASGGPHEQFF
TGCGCCAGCAGCTTGGCGGCTAGCGGGGGCCCCCACGAGCAGTTCTTC
>TRBD1|NA|TRBJ1-4|TRBV19
CASNQQGRVGEKLFF
TGTGCCAGTAACCAACAGGGGAGAGTGGGTGAAAAACTGTTTTTT